Each of the 9 T cell receptor beta chains below was sequenced from the same sample in a study of control samples from healthy donors and cancer patients. The assay was immunoSEQ multiplex PCR, and TCRdb's table has in-frame clones only and misses some. The repertoire consists of roughly 120,000 clones, with about 90% occurring once and the leading ten covering 40%. Sequences were obtained from blood. The receptor source for this set is a man aged 45 to 65 in good health.

This chain's CDR3 is CASSPLDRVGEKLFF. In DNA form, the CDR3 reads TGTGCCAGCAGCCCCCTCGACAGGGTGGGTGAAAAACTGTTTTTT. The chain uses TRBV21-1 and TRBJ1-4; the table's TRBD1 call for D was not verified on the DNA. TRBV21-1 corresponds to a pseudogene. The CDR3 contains 15 residues.

The gene calls are TRBV28 and TRBJ1-2; D is ambiguous. Deletions cut 9 bases from V and 0 bases from J, with 11 bases between. This CDR3 has 13 residues. Germline V gene lookup returns CDR1 MDHEN and CDR2 SYDVKM. The chain's CDR3 is CASQIGANYGYTF. CDR3 DNA: TGTGCCAGTCAAATCGGCGCTAACTATGGCTACACCTTC.

The rearrangement joins TRBV4-3 to TRBJ2-2; TRBD2 matches at 7 bases. V shed 4 bases and J 4 bases; nucleotides not matched to a gene: 9. This CDR3 has 16 residues. CDR1 LGHNA and CDR2 YSLEER come from the germline V gene. The CDR3: CASSRRGLVGTGELFF. Written as DNA, the CDR3 is TGCGCCAGCAGCCGTCGCGGACTAGTGGGCACCGGGGAGCTGTTTTTT.

The chain combines TRBV4-2 with TRBJ2-6; weak D call: TRBD1 (6 bases). Germline CDR1 and CDR2: LGHNA and YNFKEQ. V was clipped by 0 bases and J by 4 bases, with 13 bases between them. The CDR3 length is 17 residues. The CDR3 is CASSQDNRETGANVLTF. The CDR3 coding sequence is TGTGCCAGCAGCCAAGATAACAGGGAAACCGGGGCCAACGTCCTGACTTTC.

This chain links TRBV13 with TRBJ1-2, with D unclear. The germline gives CDR1 PRHDT, CDR2 FYEKMQ (reference sequence). The V gene lost 3 bases and the J gene lost 3 bases, with 8 bases spanning the gap. This CDR3 has 13 amino acids. CDR3 region: CASSFSQDYGYTF. CDR3 DNA: TGTGCCAGCAGCTTTTCGCAAGACTATGGCTACACCTTC.

This clone appeared a single time. J is TRBJ2-1 and V is TRBV11-3; TRBD2 aligns across 11 bases. Germline-derived CDR1 and CDR2 are SGHNT and YENEEA. This CDR3 spans 14 amino acids. The ends lost 5 bases at V and 7 bases at J; junction bases unmatched: 4. The CDR3 nucleotides read TGTGCCAGCAGCCATAGCGGGGGGGCGAATGAGCAGTTCTTC. Residues: CASSHSGGANEQFF.

The J gene is TRBJ1-4, the V gene TRBV10-3, with 8 bases aligning to TRBD1. Germline V lookup: CDR1 ENHRY, CDR2 SYGVKD. CDR3 length: 13 amino acids. With 6 bases clipped from V and 8 bases from J, the junction kept 5 bases outside the gene matches. The CDR3 coding sequence is TGTGCCATCAGGGACAGGGCGGGCGAAAAACTGTTTTTT. Translated: CAIRDRAGEKLFF.

The chain recombines TRBV10-3 with TRBJ2-6; D remains ambiguous. Per the germline V gene, CDR1 is ENHRY and CDR2 is SYGVKD. Deletions cut 6 bases from V and 0 bases from J, with 9 bases between. The CDR3 contains 15 residues. The DNA for the CDR3 is TGTGCCATCAGCTTGCAGCGCTCTGGGGCCAACGTCCTGACTTTC. Translating gives CAISLQRSGANVLTF.

This sequence joins TRBV27 and TRBJ1-2; TRBD1 agrees at 7 bases. Trimming at V came to 5 bases and at J to 5 bases, leaving 5 bases not matched to a gene. There are 13 residues in the CDR3. CDR1 and CDR2 from the germline V gene are MNHEY and SMNVEV (reference sequence). The CDR3 nucleotides are TGTGCCAGCAGTCCCAGGGGGGGATATGGCTACACCTTC. Protein: CASSPRGGYGYTF.